This T cell receptor (beta chain) derives from a study of monozygotic twins with cystic fibrosis. CDR1 and CDR2 from the germline V gene are KGHSH and LQKENI. This CDR3 contains 15 residues. V was trimmed by 2 bases and J by 4 bases, leaving 14 bases between them. The repertoire was sequenced with immunoSEQ multiplex PCR; TCRdb's copy has only in-frame clones and lacks some. The top ten hold roughly 1% of the sample, which has roughly 30,000 clones, approximately 92% seen once. Study-level findings and limits: Nucleotide-identical clonotype sharing was significantly higher within monozygotic CF twin pairs than between unrelated CF individuals.

Turning to this clone: Its cognate antigen is unknown.

The V call is TRBV18, the J call TRBJ1-1; D gene ambiguous. The sample taken for sequencing was blood. This receptor was identified in a girl aged 2-10 years with cystic fibrosis. In DNA, the CDR3 is TGTGCCAGCTCACCAGACGGTTTCTCGGTCACTGAAGCTTTCTTT. Translating gives CASSPDGFSVTEAFF.